These 17 T cell receptor beta chains share one sample of origin, sequenced in a study of shared clonotypes between healthy human individuals (dated by TCRdb to 2020 to 2021). Receptors were amplified or captured by the immunoSEQ multiplex PCR assay. Imported from immuneACCESS, the table was reduced by TCRdb to in-frame sequences with V and J called. These copies leave out some clones; in studies compared against another copy, an unresolved V gene accounts for under half, and the cause of the remainder is not known. The sample contains millions of clones, over 85% of them found a single time. 0.13% of the sample is taken by the ten largest. Sequencing was performed on naive CD4+ T cells sorted from blood. In light of the paper, this sample's cell subset or site label describes: CD45RA+ positively selected. The receptors were sampled from a man between 18 and 35 years old in good health.

The CDR3, as DNA: TGTGCCAGCAGCGTGGACTATTTTGAGCAGTTCTTC. It codes for CASSVDYFEQFF. The chain has TRBV5-4 and TRBJ2-1; maybe TRBD2 (6 bases). The germline V gene encodes CDR1 SGHNT and CDR2 YYREEE (reference sequence). V was cut by 4 bases and J by 9 bases, with 11 bases left in between. The CDR3 contains 12 residues.

On this clone: This CDR3 is missing its conserved last phenylalanine or tryptophan, likely due to a read error. The chain carries TRBV27 and TRBJ1-1, with D perhaps TRBD1 (6 bases). Trimming left V 3 bases short and J 7 bases short, with 9 bases between. This CDR3 has 12 amino acids. The germline gives CDR1 MNHEY, CDR2 SMNVEV (reference sequence). The CDR3 loop reads CASSFTGLEAFL. The CDR3 DNA follows: TGTGCCAGCAGTTTTACAGGGCTTGAAGCTTTCCTT.

This clone appeared a few times. Other DNA variants within this sample encode the same CDR3. The chain recombines TRBV7-6 with TRBJ2-1; unclear D gene. This CDR3 comprises 14 residues. Germline CDR1 and CDR2: SGHVS and FNYEAQ. Between the trimmed V and J ends, which lost 1 base and 2 bases, there was a span of 6 bases. In DNA form, the CDR3 reads TGTGCCAGCAGCTTAGGTGGAACCTACAATGAGCAGTTCTTC. This gives the protein CASSLGGTYNEQFF.

In nucleotides, the CDR3 is TGTGCCAGCAGCTTGCCAGGGGGTGAGGATGGCTACACCTTC. It specifies CASSLPGGEDGYTF. This rearrangement joins TRBV5-4 to TRBJ1-2; 7 bases are a match to TRBD1. V was clipped by 1 base and J by 6 bases; unmatched bases: 6. This CDR3 has 14 residues. Germline V gene lookup returns CDR1 SGHNT and CDR2 YYREEE (reference sequence).

The sample holds one count of this clone. The chain recombines TRBV27 with TRBJ1-2, with no clear D. CDR1 and CDR2 from the germline V gene are MNHEY and SMNVEV (reference sequence). Trimming removed 3 bases from V and 8 bases from J, with 10 bases in between. CDR3 length equals 12 residues. The CDR3 sequence is CASSFAGGGYTF. CDR3 bases: TGTGCCAGCAGTTTCGCGGGTGGAGGCTACACCTTC.

V is TRBV5-4 and J is TRBJ1-1; 9 bases match TRBD1. Germline V gene data show CDR1 as SGHNT and CDR2 as YYREEE (reference sequence). V lost 0 bases to trimming and J lost 4 bases; unmatched junction nucleotides: 4. This CDR3 is built from 15 residues. The CDR3 reads CASSLEGQGSTEAFF. CDR3 nucleotides: TGTGCCAGCAGCTTGGAGGGACAGGGAAGCACTGAAGCTTTCTTT.

Note on this clone: The same CDR3 can be traced to other DNA sequences in this sample. The CDR3 DNA follows: TGCGCCAGCAGCTCCGGGACGGGGAACACTGAAGCTTTCTTT. This encodes CASSSGTGNTEAFF. The chain carries TRBV5-1 and TRBJ1-1, with D perhaps TRBD1 (5 bases). Germline V gene data show CDR1 as SGHRS and CDR2 as YFSETQ. The V gene lost 3 bases and the J gene lost 1 base, with 10 bases spanning the gap. CDR3 length equals 14 residues.

This chain links TRBV29-1 with TRBJ1-1, with 9 positions matching TRBD1. CDR3 length: 14 amino acids. V was clipped by 6 bases and J by 4 bases; unmatched bases: 9. Germline V gene data show CDR1 as SQVTM and CDR2 as ANQGSEA. CDR3 region: CSVQGQGLGTEAFF. The CDR3 DNA sequence: TGCAGCGTCCAGGGACAGGGTTTGGGCACTGAAGCTTTCTTT.

This chain uses TRBV29-1 with TRBJ2-7, with TRBD2 identical over 10 bases. The CDR3 length is 12 residues. V was pared by 7 bases and J by 4 bases, with 4 bases of the junction left unmatched. Per germline, CDR1 SQVTM and CDR2 ANQGSEA. CDR3 loop: CSALAGPYEQYF. The CDR3, as DNA: TGCAGCGCACTAGCGGGACCTTACGAGCAGTACTTC.

The chain carries TRBV5-4 and TRBJ2-3, with 7 bases aligning to TRBD2. Germline CDR1 reads SGHNT; CDR2 reads YYREEE (reference sequence). The CDR3 contains 14 residues. J lost 7 bases, V lost 0 bases, and 5 bases had no gene match. CDR3 bases: TGTGCCAGCAGCTTGGGTCTAGCGGAGCATACGCAGTATTTT. The encoded protein is CASSLGLAEHTQYF.

The rearrangement links TRBV13 to TRBJ1-1; D is ambiguous. CDR1 PRHDT and CDR2 FYEKMQ come from the germline V gene (reference sequence). V lost 7 bases to trimming and J lost 6 bases, with 24 bases between them. The length of the CDR3 is 16 residues. The CDR3 DNA reads TGTGCCAGCACCCCGTTTGGCGCCCTCAACCGAGCTGAAGCTTTCTTT. Translation: CASTPFGALNRAEAFF.

The chain employs TRBV10-3 and TRBJ1-1, with 9 positions matching TRBD1. The trim removed 9 bases at V and 4 bases at J, leaving 6 bases unmatched. Germline V CDR1 and CDR2: ENHRY, SYGVKD. This CDR3 has 13 amino acids. The DNA for the CDR3 is TGTGCCATTCTCGGGACAGGGATCACTGAAGCTTTCTTT. Translated: CAILGTGITEAFF.

With regard to this clone: Being one base from a much bigger clone, this may be a read error. At the DNA level, this CDR3 is encoded by other sequences in the same sample as well. This chain links TRBV6-6 with TRBJ1-5; a weak D match, TRBD1 (6 bases). The CDR3 length is 14 residues. Germline assignment: CDR1 MNHNY and CDR2 SVGAGI (reference sequence). The CDR3 bases are TGTGCCAGCAGTGTCCGGGACACCTATCAGCCCCAGCACTTT. Translating gives CASSVRDTYQPQHF.

Only a few counts were recorded for this clone. Other nucleotide sequences from this sample produce the same CDR3. The gene calls are TRBV19 and TRBJ1-5, with TRBD1 as a possible D gene (5 bases). This CDR3 is 14 amino acids long. V was trimmed by 4 bases and J by 1 base, leaving 8 bases between them. Germline-derived CDR1 and CDR2 are LNHDA and SQIVND (reference sequence). The CDR3 reads CASSTGLSNQPQHF. CDR3 coding DNA: TGTGCCAGTAGTACGGGACTGAGCAATCAGCCCCAGCATTTT.

Details on this clone: Other DNA sequences in the same sample also yield this CDR3. J is TRBJ2-2 and V is TRBV5-4; TRBD1 matches 9 bases. Per germline, CDR1 SGHNT and CDR2 YYREEE (reference sequence). The V segment lost 3 bases and the J segment 5 bases; nucleotides outside the gene matches: 8. The CDR3 has 16 amino acids. In nucleotides, the CDR3 is TGTGCCAGCAGCTCGCCGGGACAGGGTTTAACCGGGGAGCTGTTTTTT. Amino acids: CASSSPGQGLTGELFF.

In regard to this clone: Other DNA sequences in this specimen translate into the identical CDR3. This chain links TRBV20-1 with TRBJ2-3; D not certain. Germline V gene sequence: CDR1 DFQATT, CDR2 SNEGSKA (reference sequence). V was clipped by 1 base and J by 6 bases, with 5 bases between them. The CDR3 has 11 residues. This chain's CDR3 is CSARVTDTQYF. The CDR3 DNA is TGCAGTGCTAGAGTGACGGATACGCAGTATTTT.

The chain has TRBV5-4 and TRBJ2-2, with 7 bases matching TRBD1. CDR3 length: 14 residues. V shed 4 bases and J 2 bases; nucleotides not matched to a gene: 2. CDR1 and CDR2 from the germline V gene are SGHNT and YYREEE (reference sequence). CDR3 loop: CASSRGPNTGELFF. The CDR3 DNA sequence: TGTGCCAGCAGCAGGGGGCCCAACACCGGGGAGCTGTTTTTT.